These 29 T cell receptor beta chains share one sample of origin, sequenced in a study of graft-versus-host responses after intestinal transplantation. Method: immunoSEQ multiplex PCR; TCRdb's copy keeps in-frame clones and lacks some. Among over 100,000 clones listed, around 93% were seen once. No antigen has been assigned to these receptors. The source material was unstimulated CD4+ T cells sorted from spleen or lymph node cells, sampled before intestinal transplant. The receptors come from a human donor who received an intestinal transplant.

V usage is TRBV6-5 and J usage is TRBJ1-1; 7 bases are shared with TRBD1. V shed 7 bases, J shed 4 bases, and the junction held 9 bases outside the gene matches. The CDR3 is 14 residues long. The germline V gene has CDR1 MNHEY and CDR2 SVGAGI. CDR3 protein: CASIRRGRVTEAFF. For the CDR3, the DNA is TGTGCCAGCATTCGAAGGGGGCGCGTCACTGAAGCTTTCTTT.

CDR3 bases: TGTGCCAGCAGCTTACGCAGGAGCCACGAGCAGTACTTC. It is translated as CASSLRRSHEQYF. The V call is TRBV5-6, the J call TRBJ2-7; D is uncertain. Deletions cut 2 bases from V and 5 bases from J, with 11 bases between. The V gene's germline CDR1 is SGHDT and CDR2 YYEEEE. The CDR3 consists of 13 residues.

The chain carries TRBV7-3 and TRBJ2-3; D is uncertain. V lost 1 base and J 3 bases, leaving 11 bases between the germline ends. The CDR3 spans 15 residues. CDR1 and CDR2 (germline): SGHTA, FQGTGA. The chain's CDR3 is CASSLSPGLTDTQYF. The CDR3 DNA is TGTGCCAGCAGCTTAAGTCCAGGCCTAACAGATACGCAGTATTTT.

The chain combines TRBV28 with TRBJ1-5, with a possible D match to TRBD1 (6 bases). CDR1 MDHEN and CDR2 SYDVKM come from the germline V gene. Trimming stripped 5 bases from V and 7 bases from J, with 18 bases between. CDR3 length equals 15 residues. In DNA form, the CDR3 reads TGTGCCAGCAGTGAGGGGGACGGGGGACGACAGCCCCAGCATTTT. Translation gives CASSEGDGGRQPQHF.

The chain links TRBV19 to TRBJ1-5, with no clear D. Germline values: CDR1 LNHDA, CDR2 SQIVND (reference sequence). Trimming took off 10 bases at V and 3 bases at J, with 16 bases between the two ends. This CDR3 is 14 amino acids long. The CDR3 spells CATKKMDSNQPQHF. The CDR3 DNA is TGTGCCACCAAAAAGATGGATTCCAATCAGCCCCAGCATTTT.

A note on this clone: The junction departs from the called germline gene at one end, perhaps through a read error. The chain is built from TRBV6-5 and TRBJ1-5, with D tentatively TRBD1 (5 bases). Germline assignment: CDR1 MNHEY and CDR2 SVGAGI. The CDR3 spans 15 residues. The DNA for the CDR3 is TGTGCCAGCAGTTACTCGATTTTGGGGGATCAGCCCCGGCATTTT. Translated, it gives CASSYSILGDQPRHF.

The V and J genes are TRBV18 and TRBJ1-1, with 10 bases aligning to TRBD1. Germline CDR1 KGHSH, CDR2 LQKENI. The CDR3 loop spans 15 amino acids. Unmatched junction bases numbered 15, after V lost 6 bases and J lost 11 bases. The CDR3 nucleotides are TGTGCCAGCTCGCCGCGGACAGGGGGGTTCGTCTTGGCTTTCTTT. Translation gives CASSPRTGGFVLAFF. The full variable domain, in which reference TRBV18 and TRBJ1-1 provide the parts outside the CDR3, is NAGVMQNPRHLVRRRGQEARLRCSPMKGHSHVYWYRQLPEEGLKFMVYLQKENIIDESGMPKERFSAEFPKEGPSILRIQQVVRGDSAAYFCASSPRTGGFVLAFFGQGTRLTVV.

The chain couples TRBV6-1 to TRBJ2-7; 8 bases are shared with TRBD1. The CDR3 runs to 15 residues. The V segment lost 5 bases and the J segment 1 base; nucleotides outside the gene matches: 7. Germline V gives CDR1 MNHNS, CDR2 SASEGT. The CDR3 loop reads CASSSADRASYEQYF. In nucleotides, the CDR3 is TGTGCCAGCAGTTCAGCGGACAGGGCATCCTACGAGCAGTACTTC.

The V call is TRBV28, the J call TRBJ1-1; D perhaps matches TRBD1 (5 bases). Germline lookup yields CDR1 MDHEN and CDR2 SYDVKM. Trimming took 10 bases from V and 6 from J, leaving 12 bases between them. CDR3 length: 11 amino acids. The CDR3 reads CAIAGGAEAFF. CDR3 bases: TGTGCCATCGCGGGGGGAGCTGAAGCTTTCTTT.

This clone was counted a single time. One junction end disagrees with the germline gene, perhaps due to a read error. The J gene is TRBJ2-1, the V gene TRBV11-2; 10 bases map to TRBD2. The CDR3 consists of 15 residues. Looked up from germline, CDR1 is SGHAT and CDR2 is FQNNGV. DNA for the CDR3: TGTGCCAGCAGCGTAGGAGCGGGAGGGCGTGATGAGCAGCTCTTC. It translates to CASSVGAGGRDEQLF.

The chain has TRBV5-3 and TRBJ2-7; 9 bases map to TRBD2. TRBV5-3 is reported as an ORF; its role is uncertain. V dropped 6 bases and J dropped 7; count of bases not matched to a gene: 17. This CDR3 region has 16 residues. CDR3 nucleotide sequence: TGTGCCAGAAACGGGTCGGGCGGGAGGGCCTCGGGGGAGCAGTACTTC. It translates to CARNGSGGRASGEQYF.

This chain uses TRBV19 with TRBJ1-5, with a tentative D call TRBD1 (6 bases). Deletions cut 2 bases from V and 3 bases from J, with 17 bases between. The CDR3 is 17 amino acids. From germline, CDR1 is LNHDA and CDR2 SQIVND (reference sequence). The CDR3 spells CASSILGGPYDNQPQHF. The CDR3 DNA sequence: TGTGCCAGTAGTATACTAGGGGGGCCCTATGACAATCAGCCCCAGCATTTT.

This sequence joins TRBV11-1 and TRBJ2-7, with D hard to call. Germline CDR1 is SGHAT and CDR2 is FQDESV (reference sequence). This CDR3 has 15 amino acids. V lost 5 bases to trimming and J lost 0 bases, with 14 bases between them. DNA of the CDR3: TGTGCCAGCAGCCCCGTAAAAGGTAACTCCTACGAGCAGTACTTC. Translating gives CASSPVKGNSYEQYF. The variable domain in full, with the rest retrieved from reference TRBV11-1 and TRBJ2-7, is EAEVAQSPRYKITEKSQAVAFWCDPISGHATLYWYRQILGQGPELLVQFQDESVVDDSQLPKDRFSAERLKGVDSTLKIQPAELGDSAMYLCASSPVKGNSYEQYFGPGTRLTVT.

The chain is built from TRBV5-1 and TRBJ2-7, with unresolved D. The V and J ends lost 1 base and 5 bases respectively, with 10 bases between them. This CDR3 comprises 13 residues. The germline V gene has CDR1 SGHRS and CDR2 YFSETQ. CDR3 residues: CASSLILVDEQYF. DNA of the CDR3: TGCGCCAGCAGCTTGATTCTGGTCGACGAGCAGTACTTC.

This chain joins TRBV15 and TRBJ1-5; D not resolved. Germline CDR1 reads LNHNV; CDR2 reads YYDKDF (reference sequence). The ends were cut back, 1 base at V and 5 bases at J, with 6 bases in the middle. The length of the CDR3 is 13 residues. The CDR3 protein is CATSRGYDQPQHF. The CDR3 DNA sequence: TGTGCCACCAGCAGAGGATACGATCAGCCCCAGCATTTT.

V gene TRBV2 combines with J gene TRBJ2-3; perhaps TRBD2 as D (5 bases). This CDR3 is 14 amino acids long. Germline loops: CDR1 SNHLY, CDR2 FYNNEI. The germline V and J ends were trimmed by 7 bases and 6 bases, with 17 bases remaining between them. The CDR3 DNA reads TGTGCCAGCATCCGGGATCGTAGTACGGATACGCAGTATTTT. Translation gives CASIRDRSTDTQYF.

J is TRBJ2-7 and V is TRBV5-8; 8 bases align to TRBD1. Germline trimming cut 3 bases from V and 4 bases from J; bases unmatched to any gene: 3. The CDR3 is 13 amino acids. In germline, CDR1 is SGHTS, CDR2 YDEGEE. The CDR3 spells CASSSNRGYEQYF. CDR3 in DNA: TGTGCCAGCAGCTCCAACAGGGGGTACGAGCAGTACTTC.

This rearrangement joins TRBV19 to TRBJ1-1; TRBD1 matches at 9 bases. This CDR3 comprises 17 residues. The ends lost 4 bases at V and 4 bases at J; junction bases unmatched: 13. Germline-derived CDR1 and CDR2 are LNHDA and SQIVND (reference sequence). DNA of the CDR3: TGTGCCAGTAGTAATTACGGGACAGGGAAGATGGGCACTGAAGCTTTCTTT. It translates to CASSNYGTGKMGTEAFF. The complete variable domain, with remaining parts taken from reference TRBV19 and TRBJ1-1, reads DGGITQSPKYLFRKEGQNVTLSCEQNLNHDAMYWYRQDPGQGLRLIYYSQIVNDFQKGDIAEGYSVSREKKESFPLTVTSAQKNPTAFYLCASSNYGTGKMGTEAFFGQGTRLTVV.

The chain has TRBV2 and TRBJ2-1; unclear D gene. The germline CDR1 and CDR2 sequences are SNHLY and FYNNEI. V shed 6 bases and J shed 12 bases, with 12 bases lying between them. The CDR3 contains 11 residues. The CDR3 sequence is CASRGGPWQFF. CDR3 in DNA: TGTGCCAGCAGGGGCGGCCCCTGGCAGTTCTTC.

The chain's CDR3 is CASSQDPAANYNEQFF. The CDR3 region has the DNA TGCGCCAGCAGCCAAGATCCAGCGGCTAACTACAATGAGCAGTTCTTC. The chain links TRBV4-1 to TRBJ2-1; D might be TRBD2 (5 bases). Germline V gene sequence: CDR1 MGHRA, CDR2 YSYEKL. The CDR3 sequence is 16 residues long. V dropped 0 bases and J dropped 3 bases, with 12 bases sitting between them.

V usage is TRBV14 and J usage is TRBJ2-7, with 13 positions matching TRBD2. V lost 3 bases, J lost 6 bases, and 2 bases stayed unmatched. CDR3 length equals 14 residues. The germline V gene has CDR1 SGHDN and CDR2 FVKESK. The CDR3 spells CASSHRTSGSEQYF. In nucleotides, the CDR3 is TGTGCCAGCAGCCACCGGACTAGCGGGAGCGAGCAGTACTTC.

With regard to this clone: Sequence at one end of the junction differs from germline and may be a read error. The V and J genes are TRBV7-7 and TRBJ2-5; 8 bases agree with TRBD1. Germline V CDR1 and CDR2: SSHAT, FNYEAQ (reference sequence). This CDR3 spans 14 amino acids. CDR3 amino acids: CASSPTGGRETQYF. The CDR3, as DNA: TGTGCTAGCAGCCCCACAGGGGGGCGGGAGACCCAGTACTTC.

The chain combines TRBV14 with TRBJ2-7; D perhaps matches TRBD2 (5 bases). The CDR3 length is 17 residues. Germline CDR1 reads SGHDN; CDR2 reads FVKESK. V was pared by 4 bases and J by 0 bases, with 19 bases between. The CDR3 loop reads CASSRRATSTTSYEQYF. The CDR3, as DNA: TGTGCCAGCAGCCGCCGGGCTACTAGTACTACCTCCTACGAGCAGTACTTC.

The CDR3 sequence: CASSQKWGANTGELFF. The CDR3 DNA sequence: TGTGCCAGCAGCCAAAAATGGGGGGCGAACACCGGGGAGCTGTTTTTT. The chain links TRBV9 to TRBJ2-2; the D gene is possibly TRBD2 (6 bases). Deletions cut 4 bases from V and 0 bases from J, with 13 bases between. CDR3 length equals 16 residues. CDR1 SGDLS and CDR2 YYNGEE come from the germline V gene.

This chain links TRBV12-5 with TRBJ2-7, with D perhaps matching TRBD1 or TRBD2 (6 bases each). In germline, CDR1 is LGHNT, CDR2 FRNRAP. The CDR3 spans 13 residues. The V gene lost 4 bases and the J gene lost 2 bases, with 9 bases spanning the gap. CDR3 sequence (DNA): TGTGCTAGTGGTTCGGAGGGGGCCTACGAGCAGTACTTC. This encodes CASGSEGAYEQYF.

Details on this clone: One end of the junction is discordant with germline, which a read error may explain. This chain links TRBV7-7 with TRBJ2-1; D is uncertain. Germline-derived CDR1 and CDR2 are SSHAT and FNYEAQ (reference sequence). The length of the CDR3 is 14 residues. The CDR3 sequence: CASSLGNAYNEQFF. For the CDR3, the DNA is TGTGCTAGCAGCTTAGGTAACGCCTACAATGAGCAGTTCTTC.

The rearrangement uses TRBV12-5 and TRBJ2-7; TRBD2 matches at 11 bases. The CDR3 runs to 15 residues. After removal of 3 bases from V and 1 base from J, the junction contained 2 bases not matched to a gene. Germline loops: CDR1 LGHNT, CDR2 FRNRAP. In DNA form, the CDR3 reads TGTGCTAGTGGTTTCCGACTAGCGGGGTCCTACGAGCAGTACTTC. This sequence encodes CASGFRLAGSYEQYF.

The chain has TRBV6-5 and TRBJ2-7, with D unresolved. CDR1 is MNHEY, CDR2 SVGAGI, per germline. V dropped 2 bases and J dropped 6 bases, with 14 bases sitting between them. The CDR3 length is 14 residues. This CDR3 is CASSYDFGPSEQYF. The CDR3, as DNA: TGTGCCAGCAGTTACGATTTTGGACCCAGCGAGCAGTACTTC.

This clone is a singleton in its sample. The CDR3 bases are TGTGCCAGCAGTTTGAACCCGCCGGCTGGAAACACCATATATTTT. Translated: CASSLNPPAGNTIYF. This chain joins TRBV27 and TRBJ1-3; D is unclear. This CDR3 is 15 amino acids long. Trimming removed 3 bases from V and 2 bases from J, with 11 bases in between. Germline lookup yields CDR1 MNHEY and CDR2 SMNVEV (reference sequence).